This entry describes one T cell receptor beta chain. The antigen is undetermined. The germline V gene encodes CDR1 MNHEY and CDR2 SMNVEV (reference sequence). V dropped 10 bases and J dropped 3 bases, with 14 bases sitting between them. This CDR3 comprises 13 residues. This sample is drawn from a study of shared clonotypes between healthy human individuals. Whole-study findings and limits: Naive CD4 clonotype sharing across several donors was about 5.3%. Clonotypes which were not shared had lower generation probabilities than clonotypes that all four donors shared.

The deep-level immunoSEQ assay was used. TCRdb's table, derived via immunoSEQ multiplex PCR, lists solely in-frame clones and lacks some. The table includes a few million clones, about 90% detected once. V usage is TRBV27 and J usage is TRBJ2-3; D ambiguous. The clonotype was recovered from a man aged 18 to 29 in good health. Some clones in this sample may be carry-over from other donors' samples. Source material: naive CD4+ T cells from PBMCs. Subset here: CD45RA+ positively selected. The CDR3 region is CATANQFTDTQYF. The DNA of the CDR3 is TGTGCCACCGCAAACCAGTTTACAGATACGCAGTATTTT.